The rows below give T cell receptor beta chains drawn from one sample of a study of T cell repertoires and HLA-DP antigens. The data were produced by immunoSEQ multiplex PCR, yet TCRdb's version contains in-frame clones alone and is incomplete. The sample contains approximately 110,000 clones, more than 85% of which appear only once. For these receptors, no antigen is known. Sequencing was done on a sample of CD4+ T cells from PBMCs. All receptors come from a woman aged 18-29 years in good health and CMV-seronegative. Each CDR3 is given with its conserved first and last residue. A D gene is named only where the DNA matches it firmly. Clone size, where shown, is once, few, many, or a class for clones that have expanded.

v_call: TRBV6-5
j_call: TRBJ2-3
clone_size: -
d_call: -
cdr3_nt: TGTGCCAGCAGCCCCGGGACACCTGATACGCAGTATTTT
cdr3_aa: CASSPGTPDTQYF

v_call: TRBV11-2
j_call: TRBJ2-3
clone_size: -
d_call: -
cdr3_nt: TGTGCCAGCAGCTACATTACAGATACGCAGTATTTT
cdr3_aa: CASSYITDTQYF

v_call: TRBV6-5
j_call: TRBJ1-1
clone_size: few
d_call: -
cdr3_nt: TGTGCCAGCAGTAGGGTTGGAGACACTGAAGCTTTCTTT
cdr3_aa: CASSRVGDTEAFF

v_call: TRBV18
j_call: TRBJ1-3
clone_size: -
d_call: -
cdr3_nt: TGTGCCAGCTCCGTAGCCCGCTCTGGAAACACCATATATTTT
cdr3_aa: CASSVARSGNTIYF

v_call: TRBV2
j_call: TRBJ2-2
clone_size: -
d_call: TRBD2
cdr3_nt: TGTGCCAGCCAGCGGGGGTGGACCGGGGAGCTGTTTTTT
cdr3_aa: CASQRGWTGELFF

v_call: TRBV18
j_call: TRBJ1-1
clone_size: -
d_call: -
cdr3_nt: TGTGCCAGCTCACCACTCGGAGAATTACTGCCCCAATTAGAAGCTTTCTTT
cdr3_aa: CASSPLGELLPQLEAFF

v_call: TRBV30
j_call: TRBJ2-7
clone_size: -
d_call: -
cdr3_nt: TGTGCCTGGAGCCTCGGGCGGGATCCTGCCTACGAGCAGTACTTC
cdr3_aa: CAWSLGRDPAYEQYF

v_call: TRBV7-8
j_call: TRBJ1-1
clone_size: -
d_call: -
cdr3_nt: TGTGCCAGCAGCTTAGATGTAGGACAGAACACTGAAGCTTTCTTT
cdr3_aa: CASSLDVGQNTEAFF

v_call: TRBV5-4
j_call: TRBJ1-6
clone_size: -
d_call: -
cdr3_nt: TGTGCCAGCAGCTTGGGACAGGCATGCCACTTT
cdr3_aa: CASSLGQACHF

v_call: TRBV6-6
j_call: TRBJ2-1
clone_size: once
d_call: -
cdr3_nt: TGTGCCAGCAGTTACGATCCCCGATTTTCAGGGCAGTTCTTC
cdr3_aa: CASSYDPRFSGQFF

v_call: TRBV29-1
j_call: TRBJ1-3
clone_size: -
d_call: -
cdr3_nt: TGCAGCGTTACCCAACTCTCTGGAAACACCATATATTTT
cdr3_aa: CSVTQLSGNTIYF

v_call: TRBV5-1
j_call: TRBJ2-5
clone_size: -
d_call: TRBD1
cdr3_nt: TGCGCCAGCAGCGGCGGACAGGGTAAAGAGACCCAGTACTTC
cdr3_aa: CASSGGQGKETQYF

v_call: TRBV28
j_call: TRBJ2-7
clone_size: -
d_call: TRBD2
cdr3_nt: TGTGCCAGCAGTACCTTTCGTCGGGAGGCCAATTGGGGCGAGCAGTACTTC
cdr3_aa: CASSTFRREANWGEQYF

v_call: TRBV29-1
j_call: TRBJ1-1
clone_size: -
d_call: -
cdr3_nt: TGCAGCGTTGAAGATCACAGCTACACTGAAGCTTTCTTT
cdr3_aa: CSVEDHSYTEAFF

v_call: TRBV11-2
j_call: TRBJ2-1
clone_size: -
d_call: -
cdr3_nt: TGTGCCAGCAGAAAACCTGGGGGGGCAGGTTACAATGAGCAGTTCTTC
cdr3_aa: CASRKPGGAGYNEQFF

v_call: TRBV10-2
j_call: TRBJ1-4
clone_size: -
d_call: -
cdr3_nt: TGCGCCAGCAGTGCGCACAGTGCAACTAATGAAAAACTGTTTTTT
cdr3_aa: CASSAHSATNEKLFF

v_call: TRBV9
j_call: TRBJ1-1
clone_size: -
d_call: -
cdr3_nt: TGTGCCAGCAGCGTAGCAAGGGGGTGGGACACTGAAGCTTTCTTT
cdr3_aa: CASSVARGWDTEAFF

v_call: TRBV15
j_call: TRBJ2-6
clone_size: -
d_call: -
cdr3_nt: TGTGCCACCAGCAGACCAAGACCCTCTGGGGCCAACGTCCTGACTTTC
cdr3_aa: CATSRPRPSGANVLTF

v_call: TRBV6-5
j_call: TRBJ2-6
clone_size: -
d_call: -
cdr3_nt: TGTGCCAGCAGTTACGTCAACGGGGCCAACGTCCTGACTTTC
cdr3_aa: CASSYVNGANVLTF

v_call: TRBV9
j_call: TRBJ2-3
clone_size: -
d_call: -
cdr3_nt: TGTGCCAGCAGACGGGGACTTCCTGCCGCAGATACGCAGTATTTT
cdr3_aa: CASRRGLPAADTQYF

v_call: TRBV5-4
j_call: TRBJ2-3
clone_size: -
d_call: -
cdr3_nt: TGTGCCAGCAGCAGGGACGCAGATACGCAGTATTTT
cdr3_aa: CASSRDADTQYF

v_call: TRBV28
j_call: TRBJ1-2
clone_size: -
d_call: TRBD1
cdr3_nt: TGTGCCAGCAGGATGGGACAGGCAAAAGGCTACACCTTC
cdr3_aa: CASRMGQAKGYTF

v_call: TRBV14
j_call: TRBJ2-5
clone_size: once
d_call: -
cdr3_nt: TGTGCCAGCAGCCAAGGAGGGCCCCTTAAGGAGACCCAGTACTTC
cdr3_aa: CASSQGGPLKETQYF

v_call: TRBV5-6
j_call: TRBJ1-6
clone_size: once
d_call: TRBD1
cdr3_nt: TGTGCCAGCGAGGGACAGGGGGCTAATTCACCCCTCCACTTT
cdr3_aa: CASEGQGANSPLHF